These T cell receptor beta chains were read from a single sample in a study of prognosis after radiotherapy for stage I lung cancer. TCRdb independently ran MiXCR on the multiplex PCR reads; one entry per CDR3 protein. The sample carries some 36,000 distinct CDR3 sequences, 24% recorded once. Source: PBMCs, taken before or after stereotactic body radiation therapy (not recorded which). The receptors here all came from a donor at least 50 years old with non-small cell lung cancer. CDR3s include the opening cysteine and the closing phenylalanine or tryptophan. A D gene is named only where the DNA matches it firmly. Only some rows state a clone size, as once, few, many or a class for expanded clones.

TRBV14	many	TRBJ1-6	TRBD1	CASSQDLWAGQPNSPLHF	TGTGCCAGCAGCCAAGATCTTTGGGCGGGACAGCCTAATTCACCCCTCCACTTT
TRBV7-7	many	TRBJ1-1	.	CASSLLGSSEAFF	TGTGCTAGCAGCTTACTGGGCTCCAGTGAAGCTTTCTTT
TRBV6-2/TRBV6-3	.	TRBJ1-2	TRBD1	CARPQGASYGYTF	TGTGCCAGACCTCAGGGGGCGTCCTATGGCTACACCTTC
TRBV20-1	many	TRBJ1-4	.	CSAQKGDEKLFF	TGCAGTGCGCAAAAGGGGGATGAAAAACTGTTTTTT
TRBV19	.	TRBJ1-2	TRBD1	CASSAGDSLNYGYTF	TGTGCCAGTAGTGCGGGGGACAGCCTTAACTATGGCTACACCTTC
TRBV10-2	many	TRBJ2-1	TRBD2	CASSDLGSRGRDYNEQFF	TGCGCCAGCAGTGACCTGGGGAGTCGCGGGAGGGATTACAATGAGCAGTTCTTC
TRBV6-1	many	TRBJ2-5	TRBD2	CASTRAGAPGTQYF	TGTGCCAGCACCCGAGCGGGGGCCCCCGGGACCCAGTACTTC
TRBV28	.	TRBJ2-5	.	CASSVAWGAAEETQYF	TGTGCCAGCAGTGTAGCCTGGGGGGCCGCGGAAGAGACCCAGTACTTC
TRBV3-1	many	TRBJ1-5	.	CASSQGTGGSNQPQHF	TGTGCCAGCAGCCAAGGGACGGGCGGAAGCAATCAGCCCCAGCATTTT
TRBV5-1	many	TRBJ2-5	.	CASSMERTQRGETQYF	TGCGCCAGCAGCATGGAGAGGACCCAAAGAGGGGAGACCCAGTACTTC